These 21 T cell receptor beta chains were all obtained from the same sample, sequenced in a study of T cells after yellow fever vaccination. TCRdb itself ran the 5' RACE reads through MiXCR, one entry per CDR3 protein. The table lists 450,000 to 550,000 distinct CDR3 sequences, around 21% of them singletons, with around 15% in the top ten. Here the sequenced sample was PBMCs, taken 15 days after the yellow fever booster vaccination. The receptors originated from a man between 25 and 39 years old who received the YFV17D yellow fever vaccine.

In its sample, this clonotype was seen a few times. The chain employs TRBV15 and TRBJ2-2; the D gene is possibly TRBD2 (5 bases). Germline CDR1 is LNHNV and CDR2 is YYDKDF (reference sequence). Trimming cost V 3 bases and J 8 bases, with 13 bases left between them. The CDR3 runs to 14 residues. CDR3 residues: CATSSPGNGGELFF. DNA of the CDR3: TGTGCCACCAGCAGTCCCGGGAATGGGGGGGAGCTGTTTTTT.

About this clonotype itself: A much larger clone sits a single nucleotide away, making a read error possible. V usage is TRBV20-1 and J usage is TRBJ2-1; D ambiguous. Germline loops: CDR1 DFQATT, CDR2 SNEGSKA (reference sequence). CDR3 length equals 11 residues. Trimming took off 1 base at V and 7 bases at J, with 5 bases between the two ends. The CDR3 DNA follows: TGCAGTGCTAGAGTGGTTAATGAGCAGTTCTTC. The encoded protein is CSARVVNEQFF.

The V call is TRBV4-3, the J call TRBJ1-1; D may be TRBD1 (6 bases). Between the trimmed V and J ends, which lost 0 bases and 6 bases, there was a span of 14 bases. Germline loops: CDR1 LGHNA, CDR2 YSLEER. This CDR3 comprises 15 residues. This CDR3 reads CASSQEITGRAEAFF. The CDR3 nucleotides read TGCGCCAGCAGCCAAGAAATAACAGGGAGAGCTGAAGCTTTCTTT.

J is TRBJ2-5 and V is TRBV7-2; TRBD1 might be the D (5 bases). The V end lost 8 bases, the J end lost 10 bases, and 20 bases lay between the germline ends. The length of the CDR3 is 13 residues. In germline, CDR1 is SGHTA, CDR2 FQGNSA. CDR3 bases: TGTGCCAGCGCCCTCCTCACCCCCAGGGTCCAGTACTTC. As protein: CASALLTPRVQYF.

CDR3 DNA sequence: TGTGCCAGCAGCTTGTCAGAACCGGGACTTCAGTACTTC. Its protein product is CASSLSEPGLQYF. The rearrangement uses TRBV7-2 and TRBJ2-4; D is possibly TRBD1 or TRBD2 (5 bases each). The CDR3 contains 13 residues. Germline CDR1 reads SGHTA; CDR2 reads FQGNSA. Trimming removed 3 bases from V and 11 bases from J, with 14 bases in between.

The V and J genes are TRBV29-1 and TRBJ2-7; 7 bases are shared with TRBD1. Unmatched junction bases numbered 3, after V lost 4 bases and J lost 0 bases. This CDR3 region has 13 residues. The germline CDR1 and CDR2 sequences are SQVTM and ANQGSEA. CDR3 loop: CSVVWDSSYEQYF. The CDR3 DNA is TGCAGCGTTGTCTGGGACAGCTCCTACGAGCAGTACTTC.

The chain couples TRBV5-4 to TRBJ2-4; D gene ambiguous. From germline, CDR1 is SGHNT and CDR2 YYREEE (reference sequence). V was cut by 4 bases and J by 1 base, with 15 bases left in between. The CDR3 extends over 16 amino acids. CDR3 DNA: TGTGCCAGCAGCCGCCCTACAGACCTTGCCAAAAACATTCAGTACTTC. Translation gives CASSRPTDLAKNIQYF.

CDR3 residues: CASSYSYGVGGITGELFF. The CDR3 coding sequence is TGTGCCAGCAGTTACTCGTACGGGGTTGGGGGAATCACCGGGGAGCTGTTTTTT. V usage is TRBV6-5 and J usage is TRBJ2-2; D assignment may be TRBD1 or TRBD2 (5 bases each). From germline, CDR1 is MNHEY and CDR2 SVGAGI. The ends were cut back, 0 bases at V and 4 bases at J, with 18 bases in the middle. The CDR3 length is 18 residues.

This sequence joins TRBV9 and TRBJ2-3, with 7 bases that match TRBD2. Germline CDR1 is SGDLS and CDR2 is YYNGEE. V trimming: 0 bases; J trimming: 5 bases; junction bases outside the gene matches: 6. The CDR3 has 15 residues. In DNA, the CDR3 is TGTGCCAGCAGCGTAGCGGGAGGTAGTGGAGATACGCAGTATTTT. This gives the protein CASSVAGGSGDTQYF.

The rearrangement uses TRBV5-1 and TRBJ2-1; no clear D gene. Trimming removed 5 bases at V and 5 bases at J, with 14 bases between. In germline, CDR1 is SGHRS, CDR2 YFSETQ. The CDR3 covers 14 residues. The CDR3 DNA follows: TGCGCCAGCAGTAGGGCACTGGATAACAATGAGCAGTTCTTC. Encoded protein: CASSRALDNNEQFF.

The V and J genes are TRBV12-3 or TRBV12-4 and TRBJ2-2; D is uncertain. The V end lost 5 bases, the J end lost 6 bases, and 7 bases lay between the germline ends. The CDR3 spans 12 residues. CDR3 region: CASSPSPGELFF. The CDR3 DNA reads as TGTGCCAGCAGTCCAAGTCCCGGGGAGCTGTTTTTT.

This clonotype turned up a few times. The CDR3 loop is CASSLGNRGQPQHF. Here the CDR3 DNA reads TGTGCCAGCAGCTTGGGAAACAGGGGACAGCCCCAGCATTTT. The chain joins TRBV5-5 to TRBJ1-5; TRBD1 aligns across 7 bases. This CDR3 spans 14 amino acids. Trimming took 0 bases from V and 7 from J; bases not matched to a gene: 4. Germline CDR1 and CDR2: SGHKS and YYEKEE (reference sequence).

The chain combines TRBV29-1 with TRBJ2-3; a weak D match, TRBD2 (7 bases). The CDR3 is 14 residues long. Germline V gives CDR1 SQVTM, CDR2 ANQGSEA. V gave up 8 bases and J gave up 0 bases, with 15 bases separating them. The CDR3 loop is CSCPGGGSTDTQYF. Written as DNA, the CDR3 is TGCAGCTGCCCGGGGGGCGGCAGCACAGATACGCAGTATTTT.

This clonotype was detected only a few times. The chain has TRBV6-1 and TRBJ2-1, with D possibly TRBD2 on 5 matching bases. Germline CDR1 reads MNHNS; CDR2 reads SASEGT. The germline V and J ends were trimmed by 7 bases and 4 bases, with 14 bases remaining between them. CDR3 length equals 14 residues. The CDR3 protein is CASNRLAAYNEQFF. CDR3 in DNA: TGTGCCAGCAATCGCCTAGCCGCTTACAATGAGCAGTTCTTC.

This clonotype was seen only a few times. A junction boundary mismatches the germline segment, possibly from a read error. The V gene is TRBV12-5, the J gene TRBJ2-7; D is uncertain. This CDR3 region has 10 residues. In germline, CDR1 is LGHNT, CDR2 FRNRAP. CDR3 protein: CASGWTTAIF. CDR3 nucleotide sequence: TGTGCTAGTGGTTGGACGACTGCAATCTTC.

This clonotype was found a few times. J is TRBJ1-1 and V is TRBV7-2; D unresolved. V dropped 1 base and J dropped 9 bases, with 15 bases sitting between them. CDR1 is SGHTA, CDR2 FQGNSA, per germline. The CDR3 has 14 amino acids. The CDR3 loop reads CASSLEGLGTQAFF. CDR3 sequence (DNA): TGTGCCAGCAGCTTAGAGGGTTTGGGTACACAAGCTTTCTTT.

This clonotype was counted only a few times. This chain joins TRBV20-1 and TRBJ2-7, with D maybe TRBD2 (5 bases). The CDR3 runs to 14 residues. V shed 6 bases and J shed 0 bases, with 15 bases lying between them. CDR1 and CDR2 (germline): DFQATT, SNEGSKA (reference sequence). CDR3 loop: CSAIDGMGSYEQYF. Written as DNA, the CDR3 is TGCAGTGCAATAGACGGGATGGGCTCCTACGAGCAGTACTTC.

The V gene is TRBV2, the J gene TRBJ1-1; possible D gene TRBD1, 5 bases. The germline V gene has CDR1 SNHLY and CDR2 FYNNEI. The CDR3 loop spans 13 amino acids. The ends were cut back, 5 bases at V and 3 bases at J, with 10 bases in the middle. The chain's CDR3 is CASSRDADTEAFF. CDR3 bases: TGTGCCAGCAGTCGGGACGCGGACACTGAAGCTTTCTTT.

The chain recombines TRBV30 with TRBJ2-2; 7 bases are a match to TRBD2. V lost 4 bases and J lost 3; bases outside the gene matches: 11. There are 16 residues in the CDR3. Germline V lookup: CDR1 GTSNPN, CDR2 SVGIG (reference sequence). The CDR3, as DNA: TGTGCCTGGAATTCGGGACTACCGCCAGACACCGGGGAGCTGTTTTTT. Residues: CAWNSGLPPDTGELFF.

V is TRBV6-5 and J is TRBJ2-6; maybe TRBD1 (6 bases). Germline CDR1 MNHEY, CDR2 SVGAGI. This CDR3 comprises 15 residues. The V end was cut by 7 bases, the J end by 3 bases, with 13 bases between. CDR3 protein: CASIFKGVGANVLTF. In DNA form, the CDR3 reads TGTGCCAGCATCTTTAAGGGGGTTGGGGCCAACGTCCTGACTTTC.

This clonotype has a handful of counts. The rearrangement uses TRBV6-5 and TRBJ2-2, with D possibly being TRBD1 or TRBD2 (6 bases each). CDR1 MNHEY and CDR2 SVGAGI come from the germline V gene. Trimming left V 0 bases short and J 1 base short, with 12 bases between. The CDR3 is 17 amino acids. For the CDR3, the DNA is TGTGCCAGCAGTTACTCGGTAGGGGGGATGAACACCGGGGAGCTGTTTTTT. Translating it yields CASSYSVGGMNTGELFF.